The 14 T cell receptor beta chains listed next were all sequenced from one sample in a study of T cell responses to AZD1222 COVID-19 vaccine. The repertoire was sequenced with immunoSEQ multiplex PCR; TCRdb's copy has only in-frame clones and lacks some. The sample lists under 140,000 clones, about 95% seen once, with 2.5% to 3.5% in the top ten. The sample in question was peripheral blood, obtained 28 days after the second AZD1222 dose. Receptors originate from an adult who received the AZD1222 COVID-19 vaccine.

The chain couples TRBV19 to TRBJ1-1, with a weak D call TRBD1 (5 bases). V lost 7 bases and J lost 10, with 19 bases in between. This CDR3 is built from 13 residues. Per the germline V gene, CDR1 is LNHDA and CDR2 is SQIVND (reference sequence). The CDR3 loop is CASTRPAGQGAFF. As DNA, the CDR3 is TGTGCCAGTACCAGACCGGCAGGGCAGGGAGCTTTCTTT.

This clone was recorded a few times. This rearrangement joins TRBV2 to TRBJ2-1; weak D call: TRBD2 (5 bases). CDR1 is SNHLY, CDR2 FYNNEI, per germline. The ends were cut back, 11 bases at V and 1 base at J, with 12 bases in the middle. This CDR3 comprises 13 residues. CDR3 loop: CASGLASYNEQFF. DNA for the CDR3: TGTGCCTCCGGACTGGCTTCCTACAATGAGCAGTTCTTC.

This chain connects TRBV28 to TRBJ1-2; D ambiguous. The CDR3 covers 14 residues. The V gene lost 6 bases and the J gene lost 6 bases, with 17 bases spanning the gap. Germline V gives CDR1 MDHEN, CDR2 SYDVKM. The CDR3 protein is CASSVGGLMDGYTF. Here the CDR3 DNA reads TGTGCCAGCAGCGTGGGAGGGTTAATGGATGGCTACACCTTC.

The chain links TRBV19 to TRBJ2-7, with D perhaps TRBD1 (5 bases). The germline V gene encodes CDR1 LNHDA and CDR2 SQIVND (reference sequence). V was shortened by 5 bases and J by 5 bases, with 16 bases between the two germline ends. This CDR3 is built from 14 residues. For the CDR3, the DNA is TGTGCCAGTAGTTACGTTGGCAGGGTCAACGAGCAGTACTTC. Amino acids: CASSYVGRVNEQYF.

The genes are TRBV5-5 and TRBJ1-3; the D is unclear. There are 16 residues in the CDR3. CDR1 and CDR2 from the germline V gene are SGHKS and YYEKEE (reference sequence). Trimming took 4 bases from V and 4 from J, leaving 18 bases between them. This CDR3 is CASSATSPTMGNTIYF. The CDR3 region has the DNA TGTGCCAGCAGCGCTACCAGCCCCACCATGGGAAACACCATATATTTT.

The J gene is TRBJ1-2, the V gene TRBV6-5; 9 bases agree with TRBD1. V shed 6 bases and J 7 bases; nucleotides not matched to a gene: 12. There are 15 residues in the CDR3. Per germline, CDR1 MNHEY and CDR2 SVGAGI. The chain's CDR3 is CASRTLGQGLGGYTF. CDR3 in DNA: TGTGCCAGCAGGACCCTTGGACAGGGGCTCGGTGGCTACACCTTC.

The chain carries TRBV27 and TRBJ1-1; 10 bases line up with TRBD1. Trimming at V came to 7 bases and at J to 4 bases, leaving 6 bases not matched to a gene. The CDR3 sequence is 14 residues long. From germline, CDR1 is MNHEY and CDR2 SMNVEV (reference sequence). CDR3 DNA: TGTGCCAGCATCCCGTGGACAGGGGGCACTGAAGCTTTCTTT. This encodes CASIPWTGGTEAFF.

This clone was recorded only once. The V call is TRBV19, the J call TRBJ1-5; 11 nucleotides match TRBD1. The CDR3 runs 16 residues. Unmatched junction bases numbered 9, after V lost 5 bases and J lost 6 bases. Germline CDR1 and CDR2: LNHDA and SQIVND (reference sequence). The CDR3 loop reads CASSAPDRGQGQPQHF. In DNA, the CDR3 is TGTGCCAGTAGTGCGCCGGACAGGGGGCAAGGTCAGCCCCAGCATTTT.

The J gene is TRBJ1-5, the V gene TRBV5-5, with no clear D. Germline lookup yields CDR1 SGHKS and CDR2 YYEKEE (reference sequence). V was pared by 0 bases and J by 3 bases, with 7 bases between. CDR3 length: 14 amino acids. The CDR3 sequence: CASSLVTLNQPQHF. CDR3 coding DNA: TGTGCCAGCAGCTTGGTTACCCTCAATCAGCCCCAGCATTTT.

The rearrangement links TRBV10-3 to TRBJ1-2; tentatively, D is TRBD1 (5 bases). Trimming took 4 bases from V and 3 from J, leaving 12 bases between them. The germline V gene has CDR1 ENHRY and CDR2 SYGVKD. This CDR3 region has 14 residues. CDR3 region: CAISVDGAHYGYTF. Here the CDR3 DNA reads TGTGCCATCAGTGTGGACGGGGCGCACTATGGCTACACCTTC.

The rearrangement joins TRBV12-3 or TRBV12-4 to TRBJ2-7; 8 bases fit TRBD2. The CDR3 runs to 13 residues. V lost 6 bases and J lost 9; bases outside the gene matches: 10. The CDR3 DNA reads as TGTGCCAGCAGAATGGGACTAGGGGCAGGGCAGTACTTC. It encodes CASRMGLGAGQYF.

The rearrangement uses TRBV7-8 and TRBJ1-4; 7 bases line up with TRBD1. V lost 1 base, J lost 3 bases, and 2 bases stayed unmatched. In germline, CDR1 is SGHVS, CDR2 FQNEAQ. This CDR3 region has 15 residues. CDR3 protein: CASSLDGTANEKLFF. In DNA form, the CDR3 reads TGTGCCAGCAGCTTAGACGGGACAGCTAATGAAAAACTGTTTTTT.

CDR3 sequence reads: CASSPLRGPPNYEQYF. The CDR3 DNA follows: TGTGCCAGCTCGCCCCTCCGGGGCCCACCCAATTACGAGCAGTACTTC. The chain uses TRBV18 and TRBJ2-7; D could derive from TRBD1 or TRBD2 (5 bases each). Germline-derived CDR1 and CDR2 are KGHSH and LQKENI. The CDR3 sequence is 16 residues long. Trimming took off 6 bases at V and 4 bases at J, with 22 bases between the two ends.

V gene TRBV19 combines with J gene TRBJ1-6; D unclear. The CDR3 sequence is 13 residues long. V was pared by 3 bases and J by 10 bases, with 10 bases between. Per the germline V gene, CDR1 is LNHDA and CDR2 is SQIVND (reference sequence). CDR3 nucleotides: TGTGCCAGTAGTATTTTGGGAGAGTCACCCCTCCACTTT. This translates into CASSILGESPLHF.